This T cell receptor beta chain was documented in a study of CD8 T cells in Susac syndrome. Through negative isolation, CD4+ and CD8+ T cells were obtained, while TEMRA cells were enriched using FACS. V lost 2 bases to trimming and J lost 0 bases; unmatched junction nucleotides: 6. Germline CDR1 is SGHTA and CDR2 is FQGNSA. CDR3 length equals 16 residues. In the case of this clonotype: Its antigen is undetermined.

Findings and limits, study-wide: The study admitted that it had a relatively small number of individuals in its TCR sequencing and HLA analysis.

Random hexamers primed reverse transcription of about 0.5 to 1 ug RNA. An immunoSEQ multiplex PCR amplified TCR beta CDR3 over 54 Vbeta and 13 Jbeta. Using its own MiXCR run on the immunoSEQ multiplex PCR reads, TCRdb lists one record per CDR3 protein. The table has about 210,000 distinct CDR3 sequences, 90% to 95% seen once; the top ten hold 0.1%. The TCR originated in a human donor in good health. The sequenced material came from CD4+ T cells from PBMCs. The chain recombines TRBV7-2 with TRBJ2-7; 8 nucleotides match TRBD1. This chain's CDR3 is CASSLHLTGGSYEQYF. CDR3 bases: TGTGCCAGCAGCTTACATCTTACAGGGGGCTCCTACGAGCAGTACTTC.